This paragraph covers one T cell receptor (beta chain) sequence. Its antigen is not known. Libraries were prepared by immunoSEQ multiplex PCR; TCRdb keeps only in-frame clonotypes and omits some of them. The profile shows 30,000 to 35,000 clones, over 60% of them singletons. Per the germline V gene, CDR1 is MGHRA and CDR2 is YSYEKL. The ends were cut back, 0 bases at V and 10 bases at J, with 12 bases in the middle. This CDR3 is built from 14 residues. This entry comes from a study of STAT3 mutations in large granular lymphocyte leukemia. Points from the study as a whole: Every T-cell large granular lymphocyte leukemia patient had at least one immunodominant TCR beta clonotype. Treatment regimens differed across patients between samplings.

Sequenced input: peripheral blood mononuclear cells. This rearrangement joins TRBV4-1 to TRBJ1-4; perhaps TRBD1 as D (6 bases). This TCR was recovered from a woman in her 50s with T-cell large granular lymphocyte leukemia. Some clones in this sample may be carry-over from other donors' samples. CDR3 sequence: CASSQEEGVGKLFF. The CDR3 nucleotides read TGCGCCAGCAGCCAAGAAGAGGGGGTTGGAAAACTGTTTTTT.